This T cell receptor beta chain was recovered during a study of blood T cell repertoires in COVID-19. At the level of the study: The origin of the acute and convalescent COVID-19 samples was the United States, Italy and Spain. T cells, B-cell-depleted T cells, or PBMCs supplied cDNA or gDNA.

The CDR3 has 13 amino acids. V lost 3 bases and J lost 13; bases outside the gene matches: 2. As originally analysed: Estimation of nucleated cell counts was performed using reference gene primer amplification. TCRdb's copy holds only in-frame clones and misses some; the assay was immunoSEQ multiplex PCR. That table is the source of V, J and clone size, and D and trimming were worked out from the DNA. The sample shows 50,000 to 80,000 clones, roughly 88% of them seen only once. Sequencing was performed on peripheral blood. The clonotype was recovered from a woman aged 55-69 years with acute or convalescent COVID-19. The rearrangement links TRBV12-3 or TRBV12-4 to TRBJ1-6; 11 positions match TRBD1. The CDR3 reads CASSFRDRGPLHF. For the CDR3, the DNA is TGTGCCAGCAGTTTCAGGGACAGGGGGCCCCTCCACTTT.